The rows below give T cell receptor beta chains drawn from one sample of a study of regulatory T cells in long-lasting Graves disease. MiXCR, applied by TCRdb to the multiplex PCR reads, yields one record per CDR3 protein. The sample holds about 440,000 distinct CDR3 sequences; 15% are singletons and the top ten take over 15%. Separately, the same data were catalogued under a study of T cells in Graves' hyperthyroidism and ophthalmopathy.

The specimen comprised peripheral blood mononuclear cells (PBMCs), sampled at new diagnosis, from a patient treated with antithyroid drugs. The receptors stem from a woman in her twenties or thirties with Graves disease. Each CDR3 is given with its conserved first and last residue. D genes are given only for firm matches. The size of a clone is reported for some rows only, either as once, few or many, or as a class for expanded clones.

J: TRBJ2-1; D: TRBD1; V: TRBV5-1; size: few; DNA: TGCGCCAGCAGCTTACCCCGACAGGGTGTAAATGAGCAGTTCTTC; CDR3: CASSLPRQGVNEQFF
J: TRBJ2-3; D: TRBD2; V: TRBV4-1; size: NA; DNA: TGCGCCAGCAGCCTCATGACTAGCCGGTTAGATACGCAGTATTTT; CDR3: CASSLMTSRLDTQYF
J: TRBJ1-5; D: NA; V: TRBV6-2/TRBV6-3; size: many; DNA: TGTGCCAGCATCGGGAGGGGCTCCGATCAGCCCCAGCATTTT; CDR3: CASIGRGSDQPQHF
J: TRBJ1-3; D: TRBD1; V: TRBV19; size: NA; DNA: TGTGCCAGTAGTATTCCGACAGGGGTTGGAAACACCATATATTTT; CDR3: CASSIPTGVGNTIYF
J: TRBJ2-3; D: TRBD2; V: TRBV5-1; size: few; DNA: TGCGCCAGCAGCCCGGGACTAGCGGGACACAGCACAGATACGCAGTATTTT; CDR3: CASSPGLAGHSTDTQYF
J: TRBJ2-7; D: NA; V: TRBV27; size: many; DNA: TGTGCCAGCACATACCGGGCAAGCTCCTACGAGCAGTACTTC; CDR3: CASTYRASSYEQYF
J: TRBJ1-5; D: NA; V: TRBV29-1; size: NA; DNA: TGCAGCGTTAGTCAGGGAGGTGGTCAGCCCCAGCATTTT; CDR3: CSVSQGGGQPQHF
J: TRBJ2-2; D: NA; V: TRBV10-3; size: few; DNA: TGTGCCATCAACCGAGGGGACACCGGGGAGCTGTTTTTT; CDR3: CAINRGDTGELFF
J: TRBJ2-1; D: TRBD1; V: TRBV18; size: few; DNA: TGTGCCAGCTCACCTACAGGGACAGGGCCTCGGGAGAGGGAGTTCTTC; CDR3: CASSPTGTGPREREFF
J: TRBJ2-2; D: TRBD2; V: TRBV5-1; size: many; DNA: TGCGCCAGCAGCTTGGCCGGGAGGGCCGGCCGACGCACCGGGGAGCTGTTTTTT; CDR3: CASSLAGRAGRRTGELFF
J: TRBJ1-2; D: NA; V: TRBV5-1; size: many; DNA: TGCGCCAGCAGCCCGGGACCCGGCTATGGCTACACCTTC; CDR3: CASSPGPGYGYTF
J: TRBJ2-7; D: NA; V: TRBV4-1; size: NA; DNA: TGCGCCAGCAGCCAAGTTCTAAGGAGCTACGAGCAGTACTTC; CDR3: CASSQVLRSYEQYF
J: TRBJ2-7; D: NA; V: TRBV12-3/TRBV12-4; size: many; DNA: TGTGCCAGCAGTCTGCAGGGCCCTAAGTACGAGCAGTACTTC; CDR3: CASSLQGPKYEQYF
J: TRBJ2-2; D: TRBD1; V: TRBV11-2; size: many; DNA: TGTGCCAGCAGCTTAGGAGGGACAGGGCTGGCCACCGGGGAGCTGTTTTTT; CDR3: CASSLGGTGLATGELFF
J: TRBJ2-1; D: NA; V: TRBV29-1; size: many; DNA: TGCAGCGTTGAAGGCAATGAGCAGTTCTTC; CDR3: CSVEGNEQFF